This T cell receptor beta chain emerged from a study of OX40 agonist ivuxolimab in advanced cancers. In the study overall: Patients were dosed with the agonistic anti-OX40 (CD134) antibody ivuxolimab. Three patients had partial responses: one hepatocellular carcinoma, two cutaneous melanoma.

Study results and limitations: More expanded clones were found, on average, in CD8+ than in CD4+ T cells. At doses 0.1 to 3.0 mg/kg, CD4+ and CD8+ clones expanded.

On this clone itself: Its target is not known.

The V gene end was trimmed by 6 bases and the J gene end by 4 bases; junction bases not matched to a gene: 8. The germline V gene has CDR1 SGHRS and CDR2 YFSETQ. The CDR3 covers 16 residues. Libraries were prepared by immunoSEQ multiplex PCR; TCRdb keeps only in-frame clonotypes and omits some of them. Of roughly 76,000 clones detected, 92% appear once; the ten largest clones hold about 7.1%. The source of this sequence is an adult with an advanced solid tumor such as melanoma, head and neck, liver or kidney cancer. The specimen was CD4+ or CD8+ T cells sorted from blood, collected in a trial of the OX40 agonist ivuxolimab. The chain links TRBV5-1 to TRBJ2-1; 12 bases line up with TRBD2. CDR3 sequence (DNA): TGCGCCAGCACCTCGACGGGACTAGCGGGTTACAATGAGCAGTTCTTC. Protein: CASTSTGLAGYNEQFF.